One sample yielded the 21 T cell receptor beta chains listed below, sequenced in a study of blood T cell repertoires in COVID-19. Repertoires were generated with immunoSEQ multiplex PCR, while TCRdb's copy carries only in-frame clones and drops some. Among 110,000 to 150,000 clones, around nine tenths were seen once, and the ten largest hold approximately 10%. Material for sequencing was peripheral blood. Receptors originate from a man aged 45-65 years with active or convalescent COVID-19.

DNA of the CDR3: TGCGCCAGCAGCTTGGGAGAAAGAGCGGGAGCTAGCACAGATACGCAGTATTTT. This encodes CASSLGERAGASTDTQYF. J is TRBJ2-3 and V is TRBV5-1; 8 nucleotides line up with TRBD2. This CDR3 is 18 amino acids long. V lost 0 bases and J lost 0; bases outside the gene matches: 9. The germline V gene has CDR1 SGHRS and CDR2 YFSETQ. The entire variable domain, with the rest obtained from reference TRBV5-1 and TRBJ2-3, is as follows: KAGVTQTPRYLIKTRGQQVTLSCSPISGHRSVSWYQQTPGQGLQFLFEYFSETQRNKGNFPGRFSGRQFSNSRSEMNVSTLELGDSALYLCASSLGERAGASTDTQYFGPGTRLTVL.

This chain's CDR3 is CAISEGWETDTQYF. The CDR3, as DNA: TGTGCCATCAGTGAAGGATGGGAGACAGATACGCAGTATTTT. The V gene is TRBV10-3, the J gene TRBJ2-3, with D possibly being TRBD2 (5 bases). V gave up 3 bases and J gave up 3 bases, with 10 bases separating them. The CDR3 runs 14 residues. Germline V lookup: CDR1 ENHRY, CDR2 SYGVKD.

This chain joins TRBV24-1 and TRBJ2-3, with 11 bases identical to TRBD2. V lost 9 bases to trimming and J lost 4 bases; unmatched junction nucleotides: 2. CDR1 is KGHDR, CDR2 SFDVKD, per germline. The CDR3 is 13 residues long. The CDR3 DNA reads TGTGCCACCGCGGGACTAGCGGCAGATACGCAGTATTTT. It is translated as CATAGLAADTQYF.

This chain connects TRBV7-8 to TRBJ1-1; D unresolved. V was cut by 5 bases and J by 5 bases, with 15 bases left in between. There are 14 residues in the CDR3. Germline V lookup: CDR1 SGHVS, CDR2 FQNEAQ. CDR3 residues: CASSPDLRKTEAFF. The CDR3 coding sequence is TGTGCCAGCAGCCCTGATCTGAGAAAAACTGAAGCTTTCTTT.

The chain recombines TRBV2 with TRBJ1-4; D call uncertain. CDR1 is SNHLY and CDR2 is FYNNEI in the germline V gene. The CDR3 is 14 amino acids. V lost 3 bases to trimming and J lost 5 bases, with 10 bases between them. The CDR3 DNA reads as TGTGCCAGCAGTGATCCTTCCAGGAATGAAAAACTGTTTTTT. Translation gives CASSDPSRNEKLFF.

V gene TRBV18 combines with J gene TRBJ2-2; weak D call: TRBD2 (5 bases). The CDR3 extends over 14 amino acids. V was clipped by 6 bases and J by 6 bases, with 14 bases between them. Germline values: CDR1 KGHSH, CDR2 LQKENI. The CDR3 coding sequence is TGTGCCAGCTCTACCGACGGGATCGCCGGGGAGCTGTTTTTT. Residues: CASSTDGIAGELFF.

This clone was seen a single time. The chain uses TRBV19 and TRBJ2-1; 10 positions match TRBD2. The CDR3 runs to 16 residues. With 5 bases clipped from V and 5 bases from J, the junction kept 9 bases outside the gene matches. CDR1 is LNHDA, CDR2 SQIVND, per germline (reference sequence). The DNA for the CDR3 is TGTGCCAGTAGTGCCTCGAGTCTAGCGGGAGACAATGAGCAGTTCTTC. It encodes CASSASSLAGDNEQFF.

This clone was observed a single time. The chain employs TRBV7-3 and TRBJ2-3, with D uncertain. Germline values: CDR1 SGHTA, CDR2 FQGTGA. The CDR3 extends over 16 amino acids. V was clipped by 5 bases and J by 1 base, with 16 bases between them. Here the CDR3 DNA reads TGTGCCAGCAGCCCGCGTAGTGGTGCCGGCACAGATACGCAGTATTTT. Encoded protein: CASSPRSGAGTDTQYF.

This chain connects TRBV3-1 (or the pseudogene TRBV3-2) to TRBJ1-5; D not certain. CDR1 LGHDT and CDR2 YNNKEL come from the germline V gene (reference sequence). The CDR3 length is 14 residues. Trimming cost V 1 base and J 5 bases, with 9 bases left between them. The chain's CDR3 is CASSQGAGDQPQHF. The CDR3 bases are TGTGCCAGCAGCCAAGGGGCCGGGGATCAGCCCCAGCATTTT.

The genes are TRBV29-1 and TRBJ1-1; 9 nucleotides match TRBD1. This CDR3 has 17 residues. The germline V gene encodes CDR1 SQVTM and CDR2 ANQGSEA. V trimming: 5 bases; J trimming: 3 bases; junction bases outside the gene matches: 16. The CDR3 nucleotides read TGCAGCGTTTTTATCAGGACAGGGGCTGTCAGGGACACTGAAGCTTTCTTT. This sequence encodes CSVFIRTGAVRDTEAFF.

The J gene is TRBJ2-7, the V gene TRBV27; no clear D. CDR1 MNHEY and CDR2 SMNVEV come from the germline V gene (reference sequence). With 2 bases removed from V and 1 base from J, the gap between germline ends came to 6 bases. The CDR3 is 13 amino acids. CDR3 sequence: CASSLVASYEQYF. The CDR3 region has the DNA TGTGCCAGCAGTTTAGTGGCATCCTACGAGCAGTACTTC.

The chain couples TRBV6-5 to TRBJ1-1, with 9 bases identical to TRBD1. The CDR3 is made up of 14 amino acids. The germline V gene has CDR1 MNHEY and CDR2 SVGAGI. Trimming at V came to 6 bases and at J to 5 bases, leaving 7 bases not matched to a gene. In DNA, the CDR3 is TGTGCCAGCAGCCGGGACAGGGTTCGGACTGAAGCTTTCTTT. This codes for CASSRDRVRTEAFF.

The V and J genes are TRBV5-8 and TRBJ2-1; the match to TRBD1 covers 10 bases. Germline V gene data show CDR1 as SGHTS and CDR2 as YDEGEE. After removal of 0 bases from V and 13 bases from J, the junction contained 13 bases not matched to a gene. The CDR3 is made up of 16 amino acids. DNA of the CDR3: TGTGCCAGCAGCTTGGCAGGACAGGGGGTAGTGGTAAGCCAGTTCTTC. It specifies CASSLAGQGVVVSQFF.

The rearrangement uses TRBV24-1 and TRBJ2-1; 9 bases are a match to TRBD1. V trimming: 0 bases; J trimming: 1 base; junction bases outside the gene matches: 0. The CDR3 loop spans 16 amino acids. CDR1 is KGHDR, CDR2 SFDVKD, per germline. The CDR3 reads CATSDLGTGSYNEQFF. Written as DNA, the CDR3 is TGTGCCACCAGTGATTTGGGGACAGGGTCCTACAATGAGCAGTTCTTC.

This chain links TRBV7-9 with TRBJ1-6; D not certain. The CDR3 is 12 residues long. Germline V CDR1 and CDR2: SEHNR, FQNEAQ (reference sequence). V dropped 6 bases and J dropped 6 bases, with 6 bases sitting between them. CDR3 sequence: CASRESNSPLHF. CDR3 nucleotides: TGTGCCAGCAGGGAGAGTAATTCACCCCTCCACTTT.

The rearrangement links TRBV28 to TRBJ1-3, with D tentatively TRBD1 (5 bases). In germline, CDR1 is MDHEN, CDR2 SYDVKM. V was shortened by 5 bases and J by 0 bases, with 17 bases between the two germline ends. CDR3 size: 17 residues. The CDR3 loop reads CASSIFAAGGSGNTIYF. DNA for the CDR3: TGTGCCAGCAGTATATTCGCAGCCGGGGGCTCTGGAAACACCATATATTTT.

This CDR3 is CASNMATGTNYGYTF. The CDR3 DNA reads TGTGCCAGCAATATGGCGACAGGGACTAACTATGGCTACACCTTC. The chain employs TRBV6-5 and TRBJ1-2; 7 nucleotides agree with TRBD1. Germline V gene lookup returns CDR1 MNHEY and CDR2 SVGAGI. The CDR3 runs 15 residues. V dropped 7 bases and J dropped 0; count of bases not matched to a gene: 8.

J is TRBJ1-6 and V is TRBV4-1, with TRBD1 identical over 7 bases. The V segment lost 4 bases and the J segment 7 bases; nucleotides outside the gene matches: 13. This CDR3 region has 17 residues. Germline V gives CDR1 MGHRA, CDR2 YSYEKL. CDR3 amino acids: CASSRTDPGQPNSPLHF. For the CDR3, the DNA is TGCGCCAGCAGCCGAACCGACCCGGGACAGCCAAATTCACCCCTCCACTTT.

V and J are TRBV6-6 and TRBJ1-1; 9 bases line up with TRBD1. V shed 6 bases, J shed 11 bases, and the junction held 4 bases outside the gene matches. The CDR3 sequence is 11 residues long. The V gene's germline CDR1 is MNHNY and CDR2 SVGAGI (reference sequence). CDR3 amino acids: CASRQDRGAFF. For the CDR3, the DNA is TGTGCCAGCAGACAAGACAGGGGGGCTTTCTTT.

The rearrangement joins TRBV6-2 or TRBV6-3 to TRBJ1-2; no definite D call. Germline V gene lookup returns CDR1 MNHEY and CDR2 SVGEGT. V gave up 5 bases and J gave up 3 bases, with 7 bases separating them. The CDR3 consists of 12 residues. The CDR3 is CASSTRDYGYTF. DNA of the CDR3: TGTGCCAGCAGTACGCGGGACTATGGCTACACCTTC.

This sequence joins TRBV5-8 and TRBJ2-5; 8 bases match TRBD1. The germline CDR1 and CDR2 sequences are SGHTS and YDEGEE. Trimming took 5 bases from V and 4 from J; bases not matched to a gene: 13. The CDR3 sequence is 16 residues long. CDR3 bases: TGTGCCAGCAGGCGACCCGGGACAGGAGGTCGAGAGACCCAGTACTTC. Amino acid sequence: CASRRPGTGGRETQYF.